This is a list of T cell receptor beta chains from one sample in a study of blood T cell repertoires in COVID-19. TCRdb's copy holds only in-frame clones and misses some; the assay was immunoSEQ multiplex PCR. The sample holds more than 150,000 clones, just over 85% seen once. The sample comprised peripheral blood. These receptors all stem from a man between 45 and 60 years old with active or convalescent COVID-19. CDR3s include the opening cysteine and the closing phenylalanine or tryptophan. The D gene is left open where the match is weak. For some rows the clone size is stated as once, few or many, or as a class when expanded; others skip it.

J: TRBJ2-5
V: TRBV9
D: NA
size: NA
CDR3: CASSVDYGGGLGETQYF
DNA: TGTGCCAGCAGCGTAGACTACGGCGGGGGCCTCGGAGAGACCCAGTACTTC

J: TRBJ2-5
V: TRBV2
D: NA
size: NA
CDR3: CASKLEVRRSQETQYF
DNA: TGTGCCAGCAAATTGGAGGTTCGACGGAGCCAAGAGACCCAGTACTTC

J: TRBJ2-3
V: TRBV5-1
D: NA
size: NA
CDR3: CASSSGTFTDTQYF
DNA: TGCGCCAGCAGCTCCGGGACTTTCACAGATACGCAGTATTTT

J: TRBJ1-2
V: TRBV6-5
D: TRBD1
size: NA
CDR3: CASNLRGTGGYGYTF
DNA: TGTGCCAGCAATCTACGGGGGACAGGGGGCTATGGCTACACCTTC

J: TRBJ2-7
V: TRBV2
D: NA
size: many
CDR3: CASSEALRLGQYF
DNA: TGTGCCAGCAGTGAAGCGCTGAGGCTGGGGCAGTACTTC

J: TRBJ1-1
V: TRBV19
D: NA
size: NA
CDR3: CASIGRGWANTEAFF
DNA: TGTGCCAGTATTGGAAGGGGGTGGGCGAACACTGAAGCTTTCTTT

J: TRBJ2-3
V: TRBV6-1
D: NA
size: NA
CDR3: CASSEGGWGPDTQYF
DNA: TGTGCCAGCAGTGAAGGTGGGTGGGGCCCAGATACGCAGTATTTT

J: TRBJ2-6
V: TRBV4-3
D: NA
size: NA
CDR3: CASSQRAGGSGANVLTF
DNA: TGCGCCAGCAGCCAAAGAGCGGGCGGCTCTGGGGCCAACGTCCTGACTTTC

J: TRBJ1-2
V: TRBV28
D: NA
size: NA
CDR3: CASSLSDRNYGYTF
DNA: TGTGCCAGCAGTTTAAGCGACAGGAACTATGGCTACACCTTC

J: TRBJ1-6
V: TRBV7-2
D: NA
size: NA
CDR3: CASSLAGAGSFGVLHF
DNA: TGTGCCAGCAGCTTAGCAGGGGCAGGTTCTTTCGGCGTCCTCCACTTT

J: TRBJ2-1
V: TRBV14
D: TRBD1
size: NA
CDR3: CASSQTGVPYNEQFF
DNA: TGTGCCAGCAGCCAAACAGGGGTCCCCTACAATGAGCAGTTCTTC

J: TRBJ1-4
V: TRBV6-1
D: TRBD1
size: NA
CDR3: CASSEGTGWTNEKLFF
DNA: TGTGCCAGCAGTGAAGGGACAGGGTGGACTAATGAAAAACTGTTTTTT

J: TRBJ2-1
V: TRBV9
D: TRBD2
size: NA
CDR3: CASSPMTSSNEQFF
DNA: TGTGCCAGCAGCCCAATGACTAGCTCCAATGAGCAGTTCTTC

J: TRBJ1-1
V: TRBV11-3
D: TRBD1
size: NA
CDR3: CASSLGSGTGVANTEAFF
DNA: TGTGCCAGCAGCTTAGGCTCTGGGACAGGGGTTGCGAACACTGAAGCTTTCTTT

J: TRBJ2-1
V: TRBV13
D: TRBD2
size: NA
CDR3: CASSLRGAGGTYNEQFF
DNA: TGTGCCAGCAGCTTACGGGGAGCGGGGGGTACATACAATGAGCAGTTCTTC

J: TRBJ1-2
V: TRBV23-1
D: TRBD1
size: NA
CDR3: CASSQSTGSRAYYGYTF
DNA: TGCGCCAGCAGTCAATCGACAGGGAGTAGGGCATACTATGGCTACACCTTC

J: TRBJ2-7
V: TRBV10-3
D: TRBD1
size: NA
CDR3: CAIRSGQGEFYEQYF
DNA: TGTGCCATCAGATCAGGACAGGGGGAATTCTACGAGCAGTACTTC

J: TRBJ1-2
V: TRBV5-5
D: NA
size: NA
CDR3: CASSPRLYGYTF
DNA: TGTGCCAGCAGCCCCCGGTTGTATGGCTACACCTTC

J: TRBJ1-6
V: TRBV7-8
D: NA
size: NA
CDR3: CASSLLEGTPLHF
DNA: TGTGCCAGCAGCCTACTCGAGGGCACACCCCTCCACTTT

J: TRBJ1-1
V: TRBV2
D: NA
size: NA
CDR3: CAIHRGAPYTEAFF
DNA: TGTGCCATCCATCGGGGGGCGCCCTACACTGAAGCTTTCTTT

J: TRBJ2-1
V: TRBV11-1
D: TRBD1
size: NA
CDR3: CASSLPGGMYNEQFF
DNA: TGTGCCAGCAGCTTACCAGGGGGCATGTACAATGAGCAGTTCTTC

J: TRBJ1-1
V: TRBV11-2
D: TRBD1
size: NA
CDR3: CASSIRQGANTEAFF
DNA: TGTGCCAGCAGCATCCGACAGGGCGCGAACACTGAAGCTTTCTTT

J: TRBJ1-1
V: TRBV5-4
D: NA
size: NA
CDR3: CASSTGPMNTEAFF
DNA: TGTGCCAGCAGCACGGGTCCTATGAACACTGAAGCTTTCTTT

J: TRBJ2-7
V: TRBV5-1
D: TRBD2
size: NA
CDR3: CASSSPTSGGGEQYF
DNA: TGCGCCAGCAGCTCCCCGACTAGCGGGGGTGGCGAGCAGTACTTC

J: TRBJ2-7
V: TRBV28
D: NA
size: NA
CDR3: CASRPGQSYEQYF
DNA: TGTGCCAGCAGACCCGGACAGTCCTACGAGCAGTACTTC

J: TRBJ1-3
V: TRBV7-2
D: NA
size: once
CDR3: CASSLHPPAGIGGGNTIYF
DNA: TGTGCCAGCAGCTTACACCCTCCGGCAGGGATCGGTGGTGGAAACACCATATATTTT

J: TRBJ2-1
V: TRBV29-1
D: NA
size: NA
CDR3: CSVVVTRYNEQFF
DNA: TGCAGCGTTGTGGTGACTAGATACAATGAGCAGTTCTTC

J: TRBJ2-3
V: TRBV10-3
D: TRBD2
size: NA
CDR3: CAISTSGTRGDTQYF
DNA: TGTGCCATCAGTACCTCCGGGACTAGGGGGGATACGCAGTATTTT

J: TRBJ1-2
V: TRBV7-9
D: NA
size: NA
CDR3: CASRSRDTLRGYTF
DNA: TGTGCCAGCAGAAGCCGGGACACCCTGAGGGGCTACACCTTC

J: TRBJ2-7
V: TRBV19
D: TRBD2
size: NA
CDR3: CASSIEAGGRYEQYF
DNA: TGTGCCAGTAGTATTGAGGCGGGAGGGCGGTACGAGCAGTACTTC

J: TRBJ2-1
V: TRBV28
D: NA
size: NA
CDR3: CASSLSASSYNEQFF
DNA: TGTGCCAGCAGTTTAAGCGCCAGCTCCTACAATGAGCAGTTCTTC

J: TRBJ2-7
V: TRBV7-2
D: TRBD2
size: NA
CDR3: CASSPPGGGGSQYF
DNA: TGTGCCAGCAGCCCTCCCGGTGGCGGGGGGTCCCAGTACTTC

J: TRBJ1-2
V: TRBV4-3
D: NA
size: NA
CDR3: CASSQLERGHYGYTF
DNA: TGCGCCAGCAGCCAACTGGAGCGGGGGCACTATGGCTACACCTTC

J: TRBJ2-3
V: TRBV10-2
D: TRBD2
size: NA
CDR3: CASSGPKAGAHTSTDTQYF
DNA: TGCGCCAGCAGTGGCCCCAAAGCGGGGGCGCATACTAGCACAGATACGCAGTATTTT

J: TRBJ2-1
V: TRBV11-3
D: TRBD2
size: NA
CDR3: CASSLDGTSGASYNEQFF
DNA: TGTGCCAGCAGCTTAGATGGGACTAGCGGGGCCTCCTACAATGAGCAGTTCTTC

J: TRBJ1-1
V: TRBV27
D: NA
size: NA
CDR3: CASSFLPSNTEAFF
DNA: TGTGCCAGCAGTTTCCTTCCGTCGAACACTGAAGCTTTCTTT

J: TRBJ2-5
V: TRBV7-3
D: TRBD1
size: NA
CDR3: CASSQNRGRRETQYF
DNA: TGTGCCAGCAGCCAGAACAGGGGGCGCAGGGAGACCCAGTACTTC

J: TRBJ1-5
V: TRBV7-9
D: NA
size: NA
CDR3: CASSLSAVMPQHF
DNA: TGTGCCAGCAGCTTATCCGCGGTCATGCCCCAGCATTTT

J: TRBJ1-3
V: TRBV30
D: NA
size: NA
CDR3: CAWDVGSGNTIYF
DNA: TGTGCCTGGGACGTCGGCTCTGGAAACACCATATATTTT

J: TRBJ1-2
V: TRBV7-9
D: NA
size: NA
CDR3: CASSLAGAWGYTF
DNA: TGTGCCAGCAGCTTAGCGGGAGCATGGGGCTACACCTTC

J: TRBJ1-5
V: TRBV3-1/TRBV3-2
D: NA
size: NA
CDR3: CASSQRGSSNQPQHF
DNA: TGTGCCAGCAGCCAAAGAGGCAGTAGCAATCAGCCCCAGCATTTT